The 9 T cell receptor beta chains given below trace back to one sample, sequenced in a study of blood T cell repertoires in COVID-19. Using immunoSEQ multiplex PCR, the repertoire was profiled, and TCRdb retains in-frame clones only, with some absent. Of 200,000 to 250,000 clones listed, roughly 87% are singletons. Specimen: PBMCs or T cells enriched from blood (not recorded which). Receptors were obtained from a man aged 25-45 years who had recovered from COVID-19.

This chain connects TRBV11-2 to TRBJ2-3, with D tentatively TRBD1 (5 bases). V was shortened by 5 bases and J by 5 bases, with 11 bases between the two germline ends. Germline-derived CDR1 and CDR2 are SGHAT and FQNNGV. The CDR3 extends over 13 amino acids. In DNA form, the CDR3 reads TGTGCCAGCAGCCTTGGGGCAGAAGATACGCAGTATTTT. As protein: CASSLGAEDTQYF.

The chain has TRBV29-1 and TRBJ2-7; a weak D match, TRBD1 (5 bases). This CDR3 region has 13 residues. The germline gives CDR1 SQVTM, CDR2 ANQGSEA. V was trimmed by 4 bases and J by 5 bases, leaving 15 bases between them. The CDR3 sequence is CSVGGRVSHEQYF. In DNA, the CDR3 is TGCAGCGTTGGGGGCAGGGTGAGCCACGAGCAGTACTTC.

This sequence joins TRBV5-4 and TRBJ1-1; D not certain. Trimming left V 7 bases short and J 6 bases short, with 16 bases between. This CDR3 has 13 amino acids. Germline lookup yields CDR1 SGHNT and CDR2 YYREEE (reference sequence). DNA for the CDR3: TGTGCCAGCCGAAGGGAGCTCTTGGCTGAAGCTTTCTTT. Translated: CASRRELLAEAFF.

This clone was counted a single time. This rearrangement joins TRBV6-1 to TRBJ1-6; no reliable D call. The V end was cut by 0 bases, the J end by 5 bases, with 11 bases between. Germline-derived CDR1 and CDR2 are MNHNS and SASEGT. The CDR3 is made up of 16 amino acids. The CDR3 nucleotides are TGTGCCAGCAGTGAAGCGCCCCCGAGTAATAATTCACCCCTCCACTTT. Translation: CASSEAPPSNNSPLHF.

In nucleotides, the CDR3 is TGTGCCAGCAGCCAAGTACGGGGAAATTCACCCCTCCACTTT. This encodes CASSQVRGNSPLHF. The V and J genes are TRBV3-1 (or the pseudogene TRBV3-2) and TRBJ1-6; D unresolved. CDR1 LGHDT and CDR2 YNNKEL come from the germline V gene (reference sequence). The CDR3 extends over 14 amino acids. The V gene lost 1 base and the J gene lost 7 bases, with 8 bases spanning the gap.

The genes are TRBV7-2 and TRBJ2-2; TRBD1 agrees at 8 bases. Germline values: CDR1 SGHTA, CDR2 FQGNSA. With 5 bases clipped from V and 3 bases from J, the junction kept 5 bases outside the gene matches. The CDR3 is 15 amino acids. CDR3 sequence: CASSPSRGHTGELFF. The CDR3 coding sequence is TGTGCCAGCAGCCCATCCAGGGGGCACACCGGGGAGCTGTTTTTT.

The V and J genes are TRBV30 and TRBJ1-3; no clear D. Between the trimmed V and J ends, which lost 2 bases and 4 bases, there was a span of 9 bases. Germline CDR1 reads GTSNPN; CDR2 reads SVGIG (reference sequence). This CDR3 is 13 amino acids long. The chain's CDR3 is CAWSYNGGNTIYF. CDR3 sequence (DNA): TGTGCCTGGAGTTACAACGGGGGAAACACCATATATTTT.

This rearrangement joins TRBV10-3 to TRBJ2-5; D call uncertain. Germline V CDR1 and CDR2: ENHRY, SYGVKD. The length of the CDR3 is 15 residues. Trimming removed 0 bases at V and 2 bases at J, with 10 bases between. The CDR3 DNA reads as TGTGCCATCAGTGAGTCAGCGAACAAACAAGAGACCCAGTACTTC. Translating gives CAISESANKQETQYF.

The chain employs TRBV28 and TRBJ2-3; possible D gene TRBD2, 5 bases. Germline assignment: CDR1 MDHEN and CDR2 SYDVKM. Trimming cost V 3 bases and J 2 bases, with 27 bases left between them. The CDR3 runs 20 residues. The CDR3 DNA follows: TGTGCCAGCAGTTTTCCGGGAACCCTCCGGGCTCTCACTTACACAGATACGCAGTATTTT. Translated, it gives CASSFPGTLRALTYTDTQYF.